A selection of T cell receptor beta chains follows, all from one sample in a study of PD-1 blockade in classical Hodgkin lymphoma. TCRdb's table, derived via immunoSEQ multiplex PCR, lists solely in-frame clones and lacks some. The data hold 80,000 to 100,000 clones, with roughly 92% observed a single time. This specimen consisted of peripheral blood mononuclear cells (PBMCs), obtained at baseline. The receptors were sampled from a human donor with classical Hodgkin lymphoma. The CDR3 runs from the conserved cysteine through the conserved F or W. The D gene is left open where the match is weak. Rows give clone size only sometimes, using once, few, many, or a class for an expanded clone.

TRBJ2-2 NA NA TRBV9 TGTGCCAGCAGCGTACTGAGCGGAGTCCGGAACACCGGGGAGCTGTTTTTT CASSVLSGVRNTGELFF
TRBJ1-5 NA NA TRBV4-1 TGCGCCAGCAGCCAAGACGGTGCGGGTCAGCCCCAGCATTTT CASSQDGAGQPQHF
TRBJ2-7 NA NA TRBV7-6 TGTGCCAGCAGCTTCGGGGAAACCTACGAGCAGTACTTC CASSFGETYEQYF
TRBJ1-3 NA once TRBV29-1 TGCAGCGTTACCTCTGGAAACACCATATATTTT CSVTSGNTIYF
TRBJ1-2 NA NA TRBV9 TGTGCCAGCAGCGTCGCCACGTCCTATGGCTACACCTTC CASSVATSYGYTF
TRBJ2-7 NA NA TRBV28 TGTGCCAGCAGTTCGCCAGCGGGACATCGGGAGCAGTACTTC CASSSPAGHREQYF
TRBJ2-1 TRBD2 once TRBV6-4 TGTGCCAGCAGTGCGAGGGGCGGACTAGCAGTCAATGAGCAGTTCTTC CASSARGGLAVNEQFF
TRBJ1-1 NA NA TRBV6-1 TGTGCCAGCAGTGATTTAGGGCGACGAGCTTTCTTT CASSDLGRRAFF
TRBJ2-7 TRBD1 NA TRBV12-5 TGTGCTAGTGGGGACAGGGGGTTCGAGCAGTACTTC CASGDRGFEQYF
TRBJ1-1 NA once TRBV6-1 TGTGCCAGCATGGTGAACACTGAAGCTTTCTTT CASMVNTEAFF
TRBJ1-1 NA NA TRBV6-5 TGTGCCAGCAGTTACCTCGGGAACACTGAAGCTTTCTTT CASSYLGNTEAFF
TRBJ2-2 NA NA TRBV4-1 TGCGCCAGCAGCCCACCGAGAGCTCGAGGGATCAACACCGGGGAGCTGTTTTTT CASSPPRARGINTGELFF
TRBJ1-3 NA NA TRBV15 TGTGCCACCAGCAGAGATAGGAGGGGATCTGGAAACACCATATATTTT CATSRDRRGSGNTIYF
TRBJ2-6 NA NA TRBV7-8 TGTGCCAGCAGCTTAGGGAGCTCTGGGGCCAACGTCCTGACTTTC CASSLGSSGANVLTF
TRBJ2-5 NA NA TRBV9 TGTGCCAGCAGCGTAGGTGTTATGGAAGGGACAGAGACCCAGTACTTC CASSVGVMEGTETQYF
TRBJ1-4 NA NA TRBV2 TGTGCCAGCAGTGAAGAACAGCAAAGGGGTGAAAAACTGTTTTTT CASSEEQQRGEKLFF
TRBJ1-4 NA NA TRBV30 TGTGCCTGGAGCTCGGGCAACGGTAATGAAAAACTGTTTTTT CAWSSGNGNEKLFF
TRBJ1-2 NA NA TRBV27 TGTGCCAGCAGTTTAGGGAGCCGGGCCCAGCTTAGCTATGGCTACACCTTC CASSLGSRAQLSYGYTF
TRBJ2-7 NA NA TRBV5-6 TGTGCCAGCAGCTTTGGCAGGGCGTACGAGCAGTACTTC CASSFGRAYEQYF
TRBJ1-1 NA NA TRBV5-1 TGCGCCAGCAGTTCCCGTGGATACACTGAAGCTTTCTTT CASSSRGYTEAFF
TRBJ1-2 TRBD1 NA TRBV6-6 TGTGCCAGCAGTCCCTATGGACAGGGCGGTGGCTACACCTTC CASSPYGQGGGYTF
TRBJ2-1 NA NA TRBV28 TGTGCCAGCAGTTTAGGGTGGGTCGCTTTTACTTACAATGAGCAGTTCTTC CASSLGWVAFTYNEQFF
TRBJ1-1 NA NA TRBV6-5 TGTGCCAGCAGTGATCCGGAGAACACTGAAGCTTTCTTT CASSDPENTEAFF
TRBJ1-2 NA NA TRBV30 TGTGCCTGGAGTGTAGTGGCGTGGCTGCAGGCCTTC CAWSVVAWLQAF
TRBJ2-1 NA NA TRBV6-5 TGTGCCAGCAGGGACAGACCCTACAATGAGCAGTTCTTC CASRDRPYNEQFF
TRBJ2-7 NA once TRBV6-5 TGTGCCAGCAGTTACTCGAAATCACAGCAGTACTTC CASSYSKSQQYF
TRBJ2-7 TRBD1 once TRBV28 TGTGCCAGCAGTGCACCGGGACAGGGTCCCTCCTACGAGCAGTACTTC CASSAPGQGPSYEQYF
TRBJ2-7 NA NA TRBV11-2 TGTGCCAGCAGCCGACCCCCAGGCGCCTACGAGCAGTACTTC CASSRPPGAYEQYF
TRBJ1-1 NA NA TRBV28 TGTGCCAGCAGCACGGGGGGGGCCGGAGTGAACATAAACACTGAAGCTTTCTTT CASSTGGAGVNINTEAFF
TRBJ1-5 TRBD1 NA TRBV5-4 TGTGCCAGCAGTGAGGGGGCTCATAGCAATCAGCCCCAGCATTTT CASSEGAHSNQPQHF
TRBJ2-7 NA NA TRBV5-1 TGCGCCAGCAGCGGACTGGGACACACCTACGAGCAGTACTTC CASSGLGHTYEQYF
TRBJ2-7 NA NA TRBV27 TGTGCCAGCAGTTTTGGACAGAACTACGAGCAGTACTTC CASSFGQNYEQYF
TRBJ2-5 NA NA TRBV5-4 TGTGCCAGCAGCTTGGGACCGGCCCAAGAGACCCAGTACTTC CASSLGPAQETQYF
TRBJ1-4 NA NA TRBV6-6 TGTGCCAGCAGTCCCCAGGGACACTCTAATGAAAAACTGTTTTTT CASSPQGHSNEKLFF
TRBJ1-4 TRBD1 NA TRBV19 TGTGCCAGTAGTTTCGGGACAGGGCTTAATGAAAAACTGTTTTTT CASSFGTGLNEKLFF
TRBJ2-3 TRBD2 NA TRBV5-1 TGCGCCAGCAGCTCCCCGACTAGCGGGAGGACACCTAGCACAGATACGCAGTATTTT CASSSPTSGRTPSTDTQYF
TRBJ1-5 NA NA TRBV6-1 TGTGCCAGCAGGGGATCTGGGTCCTATCAGCCCCAGCATTTT CASRGSGSYQPQHF
TRBJ2-5 NA NA TRBV29-1 TGCAGCGTTAGGGACCTTTTACGGGCCCAGTACTTC CSVRDLLRAQYF
TRBJ2-1 NA NA TRBV27 TGTGCCAGCAGTTTTAATGGTATTGAGCAGTTCTTC CASSFNGIEQFF
TRBJ1-4 NA NA TRBV28 TGTGCCAGCAGTTTTTCTGGGGCCGGACAAAATGAAAAACTGTTTTTT CASSFSGAGQNEKLFF
TRBJ2-3 NA NA TRBV6-5 TGTGCCAGCAGTTGGCGACAGGTGGATACGCAGTATTTT CASSWRQVDTQYF
TRBJ2-3 TRBD2 NA TRBV28 TGTGCCAGCAGTTTATCTAGCGGGAGTAGATCGGATACGCAGTATTTT CASSLSSGSRSDTQYF
TRBJ2-7 TRBD2 NA TRBV27 TGTGCCACCGGGGGGGGTGGTAGCGGAACCTACGAGCAGTACTTC CATGGGGSGTYEQYF